This T cell receptor (beta chain) was captured in a study of cytomegalovirus exposure and HLA in healthy donors. The PCR was carried out with 60 Vbeta primers and 13 Jbeta primers. Sequencing was performed with immunoSEQ multiplex PCR; in TCRdb, only in-frame clones are kept and a portion is missing. Listed are about 130,000 clones; about 2.7% falls within the top ten. The CDR3 contains 13 residues. The V gene end was trimmed by 4 bases and the J gene end by 8 bases; junction bases not matched to a gene: 6. Germline V CDR1 and CDR2: SEHNR, FQNEAQ (reference sequence). Sequencing used PBMCs. The chain recombines TRBV7-9 with TRBJ1-1; 8 nucleotides match TRBD1. The sequence was obtained from a man aged 30-40 years in good health and CMV-seronegative. The CDR3 loop is CASSSLDRGEAFF. CDR3 coding DNA: TGTGCCAGCAGCTCTCTAGACAGGGGAGAAGCTTTCTTT.